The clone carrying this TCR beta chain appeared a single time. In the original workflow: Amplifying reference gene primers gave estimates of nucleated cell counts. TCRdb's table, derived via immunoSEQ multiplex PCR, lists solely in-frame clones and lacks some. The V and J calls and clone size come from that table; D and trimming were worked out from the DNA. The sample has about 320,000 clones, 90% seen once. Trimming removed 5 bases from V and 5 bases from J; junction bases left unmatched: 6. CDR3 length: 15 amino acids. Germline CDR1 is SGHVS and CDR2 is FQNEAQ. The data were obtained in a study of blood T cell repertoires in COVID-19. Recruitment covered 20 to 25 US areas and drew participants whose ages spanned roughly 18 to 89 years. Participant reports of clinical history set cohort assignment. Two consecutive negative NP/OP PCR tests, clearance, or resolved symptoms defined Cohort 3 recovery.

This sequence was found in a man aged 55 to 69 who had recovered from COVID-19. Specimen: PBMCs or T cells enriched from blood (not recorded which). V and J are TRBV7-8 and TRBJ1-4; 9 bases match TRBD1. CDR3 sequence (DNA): TGTGCCAGCAGCCCCCGGACAGGGGCGAATGAAAAACTGTTTTTT. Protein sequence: CASSPRTGANEKLFF.